This TCR beta chain was recorded in a study of glioma-infiltrating T cells after dendritic cell vaccination. Study observations and caveats: Patients with more pretreatment TILs had longer time to progression and survival.

Of note for this clone: Its specificity is unknown.

This CDR3 is built from 17 residues. Germline CDR1 is LNHDA and CDR2 is SQIVND (reference sequence). The J segment lost 4 bases and the V segment lost 7 bases, leaving 17 bases of the junction unmatched. Assay used: immunoSEQ multiplex PCR; TCRdb lists only in-frame clones, some missing. The sample has roughly 96,000 clones; 75% to 85% are singletons. This clonotype originated in a human donor with glioblastoma. This sequence joins TRBV19 and TRBJ1-2; 8 bases are a match to TRBD1. Material: blood, obtained before dendritic cell vaccination. CDR3 DNA sequence: TGTGCCAGTAACGACCCGGGACAGGAAGAGTTAGGCTATGGCTACACCTTC. Its protein is CASNDPGQEELGYGYTF.